This entry is about one T cell receptor (beta chain). TCRdb called the RT-PCR reads again in MiXCR, with one record for every CDR3 protein. Of 150,000 to 200,000 distinct CDR3 sequences detected, around 12% appear once; the ten largest clones hold approximately 30%. The data were obtained in a study of response to subunit inactivated influenza vaccine. Trimming removed 1 base at V and 3 bases at J, with 7 bases between. CDR1 and CDR2 (germline): SGHRS, YFSETQ. This CDR3 spans 13 amino acids. This sample was shared with a second study, whose subject was T cells expressing NK-cell markers. That source notes: What made the TCR beta cDNA was 5'RACE template switching with UMIs. Seven of the eight sequenced donors were classified as HCMV-seropositive, and one was classified as seronegative.

The chain employs TRBV5-1 and TRBJ1-1; D unresolved. The specimen was CD8+ T cells sorted from PBMCs, collected 11 to 12 days after vaccination. This clonotype originated in a man aged 50 or older who received an inactivated influenza vaccine. The CDR3 DNA sequence: TGCGCCAGCAGCTTGATCGGTGACACTGAAGCTTTCTTT. Translating it yields CASSLIGDTEAFF.